Listed below are T cell receptor beta chains from one sample, sequenced in a study of human thymus T cells. Measured with immunoSEQ multiplex PCR; TCRdb has only the in-frame clones, and not every one. The data show some 130,000 clones, 90% to 95% seen once. Sequencing used thymus tissue. These receptors were obtained from a boy in the first two years of life with a congenital heart defect but otherwise immunologically healthy. Each CDR3 is given with its conserved first and last residue. The D gene is left open where the match is weak. Clone size is not always given. Where it is, it says once, few, many or a class for expanded clones.

>TRBV10-3|.|TRBJ1-2|.
TGTGCCATCAGTGAGCCCGGGGGCGAGGACGGCTACACCTTC
CAISEPGGEDGYTF
>TRBV19|.|TRBJ2-1|TRBD2
TGTGCCAGTAGTCCTCGGGACGGGAGGGACAATGAGCAGTTCTTC
CASSPRDGRDNEQFF
>TRBV19|.|TRBJ2-4|.
TGTGCCAGTAGTACTCGTATTGTGGTAGGGGCCAAAAACATTCAGTACTTC
CASSTRIVVGAKNIQYF
>TRBV4-3|.|TRBJ1-1|TRBD1
TGCGCCAGCAGCCAAGGCCGGGAGACAGGGGGCACTGAAGCTTTCTTT
CASSQGRETGGTEAFF
>TRBV5-1|.|TRBJ1-1|.
TGCGCCAGCAGCTTGGTCAGGGACGGACCGAACACTGAAGCTTTCTTT
CASSLVRDGPNTEAFF
>TRBV13|.|TRBJ2-7|.
TGTGCCAGCAGCTTTGAGGGCCACGAGCAGTACTTC
CASSFEGHEQYF
>TRBV10-3|once|TRBJ1-2|.
TGTGCCATCAGTGAGTCCGGGGGGCAAGATGGCTACACCTTC
CAISESGGQDGYTF
>TRBV28|once|TRBJ2-5|TRBD2
TGTGCCAGCAGTTTATCGGGCGGGGGGCCTAGAGAGACCCAGTACTTC
CASSLSGGGPRETQYF
>TRBV30|.|TRBJ1-1|TRBD1
TGTGCCTGGGGGACAGGTCGGGACACTGAAGCTTTCTTT
CAWGTGRDTEAFF
>TRBV7-2|.|TRBJ2-3|TRBD1
TGTGCCAGCAGCTGCTTACCCCGGGACAGGGGGACAGATACGCAGTATTTT
CASSCLPRDRGTDTQYF
>TRBV28|.|TRBJ2-3|.
TGTGCCAGCAGCCCTGGCCCGGGACCGACTTCATTCACAGATACGCAGTATTTT
CASSPGPGPTSFTDTQYF
>TRBV4-1|.|TRBJ2-1|TRBD2
TGCGCCAGCAGCCGCCGGGGGGGCAATGAGCAGTTCTTC
CASSRRGGNEQFF
>TRBV9|.|TRBJ2-5|TRBD2
TGTGCCAGCAGCGTAGGGGGAAAACCGGGACTAGCGGGGAGACCTCAAGAGACCCAGTACTTC
CASSVGGKPGLAGRPQETQYF
>TRBV6-5|.|TRBJ2-7|.
TGTGCCAGCAGGGCTAGGAACGAGCAGTACTTC
CASRARNEQYF
>TRBV7-9|once|TRBJ1-1|.
TGTGCCAGCAGCTCCCATTGGGACTCCGGGACTGAAGCTTTCTTT
CASSSHWDSGTEAFF
>TRBV11-2|once|TRBJ2-7|TRBD2
TGTGCCAGCAGCTTAATGGTGACTAGCGGGGAATACGAGCAGTACTTC
CASSLMVTSGEYEQYF
>TRBV28|.|TRBJ2-3|.
.
CASSTSDRLDTQYF
>TRBV4-1|.|TRBJ1-1|.
TGCGCCAGCAGCCAAGTGGGCCAGGGCACCTTCATGAACACTGAAGCTTTCTTT
CASSQVGQGTFMNTEAFF
>TRBV28|.|TRBJ1-2|.
TGTGCCAGCAGTCCAGGAGATGGCTACACCTTC
CASSPGDGYTF
>TRBV19|.|TRBJ1-1|.
TGTGCCAGTAGTAACCTCTCAAAGGGGGTAGGGACCACTGAAGCTTTCTTT
CASSNLSKGVGTTEAFF
>TRBV11-2|.|TRBJ2-4|TRBD1
TGTGCCAGCAGCTTAGTGGACAGGGCGGGAGCCAAAAACATTCAGTACTTC
CASSLVDRAGAKNIQYF
>TRBV15|.|TRBJ2-2|TRBD2
TGTGCCACCAGCAGGGCCGCGGGGGGGTCGCCGGGGGTCACCGGGGAGCTGTTTTTT
CATSRAAGGSPGVTGELFF
>TRBV27|.|TRBJ2-3|TRBD2
TGTGCCAGCAGTTTAGGGGGCGGGGGGACAGATACGCAGTATTTT
CASSLGGGGTDTQYF
>TRBV28|.|TRBJ1-2|.
TGTGCCGCCGAGGGAGGCTATGGCTACACCTTC
CAAEGGYGYTF